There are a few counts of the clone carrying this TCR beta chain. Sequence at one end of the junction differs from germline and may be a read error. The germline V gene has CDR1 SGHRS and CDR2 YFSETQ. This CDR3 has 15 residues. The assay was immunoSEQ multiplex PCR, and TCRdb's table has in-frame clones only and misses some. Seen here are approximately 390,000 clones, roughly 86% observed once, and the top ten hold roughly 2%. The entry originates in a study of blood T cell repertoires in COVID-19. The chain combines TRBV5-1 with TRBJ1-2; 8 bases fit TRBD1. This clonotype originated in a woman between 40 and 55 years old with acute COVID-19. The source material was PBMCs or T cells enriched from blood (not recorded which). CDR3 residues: CASSLGGQGNDGYTF. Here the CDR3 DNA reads TGCGCCAGCAGCTTGGGCGGACAGGGTAACGATGGCTACACCTTC.